The 5 T cell receptor beta chains below come from one sample, sequenced in a study of T-cell reconstitution after alpha-beta-depleted transplantation in children. Unique molecular identifiers were built into the TCRbeta library. Each CDR3 protein is one row after TCRdb ran MiXCR on the PCR reads. The sample contains about 500,000 distinct CDR3 sequences, over 9.5% of which appear only once. The material sequenced was PBMCs, mostly from graft donor cells, taken 180 days after TCRalphabeta/CD19-depleted stem cell transplant. The receptors stem from a female patient aged 2-10 years who had a stem cell transplant for aplastic anemia, so the T cells may come from the graft donor.

In its sample, this clonotype was seen many times. The rearrangement uses TRBV15 and TRBJ2-5; maybe TRBD2 (5 bases). Germline CDR1 reads LNHNV; CDR2 reads YYDKDF (reference sequence). Between the trimmed V and J ends, which lost 0 bases and 5 bases, there was a span of 19 bases. This CDR3 has 17 residues. The CDR3 is CATSRDRSPGIGETQYF. In DNA form, the CDR3 reads TGTGCCACCAGCAGAGATCGGTCGCCGGGGATAGGGGAGACCCAGTACTTC.

J is TRBJ2-6 and V is TRBV18; no clear D gene. CDR1 KGHSH and CDR2 LQKENI come from the germline V gene. V was trimmed by 8 bases and J by 2 bases, leaving 22 bases between them. This CDR3 is 18 amino acids long. The CDR3 DNA sequence: TGTGCCAGCCTCACGGAGTCAGGAGTATCCCCTGGGGCCAACGTCCTGACTTTC. Its protein is CASLTESGVSPGANVLTF.

This clonotype showed up just a few times. J is TRBJ1-2 and V is TRBV24-1; D possibly corresponds to TRBD1 (5 bases). Germline V gene sequence: CDR1 KGHDR, CDR2 SFDVKD. The CDR3 totals 14 residues. Trimming cost V 3 bases and J 1 base, with 8 bases left between them. CDR3 nucleotides: TGTGCCACCAGTGATCGGACACTTAACTATGGCTACACCTTC. This translates into CATSDRTLNYGYTF.

This clonotype was detected ten times or more. V gene TRBV20-1 combines with J gene TRBJ2-3, with TRBD2 matching over 7 bases. With 6 bases clipped from V and 4 bases from J, the junction kept 13 bases outside the gene matches. The germline V gene has CDR1 DFQATT and CDR2 SNEGSKA (reference sequence). The CDR3 is 15 residues long. CDR3 in amino acids: CSASDPSGGPDTQYF. Here the CDR3 DNA reads TGCAGTGCGTCGGACCCTAGCGGTGGGCCAGATACGCAGTATTTT.

In its sample, this clonotype was seen a few times. This chain connects TRBV28 to TRBJ1-1, with D possibly TRBD1 on 5 matching bases. Germline CDR1 and CDR2: MDHEN and SYDVKM. V was shortened by 2 bases and J by 2 bases, with 15 bases between the two germline ends. This CDR3 has 16 residues. The CDR3 sequence is CASSLGTLDLNTEAFF. The CDR3 bases are TGTGCCAGCAGTTTAGGGACCTTGGACCTAAACACTGAAGCTTTCTTT.